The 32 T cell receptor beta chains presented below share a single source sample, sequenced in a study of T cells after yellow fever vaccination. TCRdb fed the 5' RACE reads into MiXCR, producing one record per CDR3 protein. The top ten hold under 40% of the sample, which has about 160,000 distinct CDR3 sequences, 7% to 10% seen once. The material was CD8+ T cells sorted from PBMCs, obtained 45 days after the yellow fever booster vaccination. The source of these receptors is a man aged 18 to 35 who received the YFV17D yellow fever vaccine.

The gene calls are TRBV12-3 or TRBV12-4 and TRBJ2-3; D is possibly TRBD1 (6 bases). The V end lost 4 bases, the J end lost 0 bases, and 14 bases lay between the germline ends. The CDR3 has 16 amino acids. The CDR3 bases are TGTGCCAGCAGTTACCTGGACAGCGTTAGCACAGATACGCAGTATTTT. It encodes CASSYLDSVSTDTQYF.

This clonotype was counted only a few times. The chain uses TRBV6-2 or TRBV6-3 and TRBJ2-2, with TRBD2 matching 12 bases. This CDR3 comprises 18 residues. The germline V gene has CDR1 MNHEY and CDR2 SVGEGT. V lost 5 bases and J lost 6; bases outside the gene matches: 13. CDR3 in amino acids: CASSQGSQLAGGSGELFF. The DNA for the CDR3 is TGTGCCAGCAGTCAAGGGAGCCAACTAGCGGGGGGTTCCGGGGAGCTGTTTTTT.

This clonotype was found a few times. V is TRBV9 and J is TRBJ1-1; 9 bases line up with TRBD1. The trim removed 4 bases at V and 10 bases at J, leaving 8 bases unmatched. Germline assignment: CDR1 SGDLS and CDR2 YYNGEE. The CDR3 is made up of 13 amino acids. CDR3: CASSSDRGETAFF. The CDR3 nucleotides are TGTGCCAGCAGCTCCGACAGGGGGGAGACAGCTTTCTTT.

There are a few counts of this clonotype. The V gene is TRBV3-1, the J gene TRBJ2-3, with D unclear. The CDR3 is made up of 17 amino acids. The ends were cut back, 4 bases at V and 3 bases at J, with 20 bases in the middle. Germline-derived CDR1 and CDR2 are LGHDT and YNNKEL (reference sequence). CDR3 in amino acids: CASSPVSTPARTDTQYF. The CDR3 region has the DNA TGTGCCAGCAGCCCCGTGTCGACTCCTGCACGTACAGATACGCAGTATTTT.

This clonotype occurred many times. The CDR3 nucleotides read TGTGCCAGCAGTGACTCGACAGGGGGCGGGGAGCTGTTTTTT. It specifies CASSDSTGGGELFF. The J gene is TRBJ2-2, the V gene TRBV6-4; 9 bases map to TRBD1. J lost 7 bases, V lost 0 bases, and 0 bases had no gene match. This CDR3 has 14 residues. Germline CDR1 is MRHNA and CDR2 is SNTAGT.

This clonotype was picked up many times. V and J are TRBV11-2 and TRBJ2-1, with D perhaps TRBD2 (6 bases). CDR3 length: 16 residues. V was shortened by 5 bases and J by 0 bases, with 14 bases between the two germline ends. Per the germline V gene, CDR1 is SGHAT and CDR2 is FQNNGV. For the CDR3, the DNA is TGTGCCAGCAGCGGAGCGGCGGGATCCTCCTACAATGAGCAGTTCTTC. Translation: CASSGAAGSSYNEQFF.

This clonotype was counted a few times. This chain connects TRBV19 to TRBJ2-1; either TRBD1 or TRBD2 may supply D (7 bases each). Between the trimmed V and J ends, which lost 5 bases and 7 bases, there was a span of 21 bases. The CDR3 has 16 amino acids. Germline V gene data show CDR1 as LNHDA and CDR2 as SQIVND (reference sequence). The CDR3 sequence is CASSGWEGAKRNEQFF. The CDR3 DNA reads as TGTGCCAGTAGTGGTTGGGAGGGGGCCAAACGGAATGAGCAGTTCTTC.

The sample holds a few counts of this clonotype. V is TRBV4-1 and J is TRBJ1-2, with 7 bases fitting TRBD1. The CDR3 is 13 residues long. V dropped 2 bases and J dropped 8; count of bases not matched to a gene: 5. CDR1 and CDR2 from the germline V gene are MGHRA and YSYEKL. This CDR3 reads CASSQPGQLGYTF. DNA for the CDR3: TGCGCCAGCAGCCAACCGGGACAGTTGGGCTACACCTTC.

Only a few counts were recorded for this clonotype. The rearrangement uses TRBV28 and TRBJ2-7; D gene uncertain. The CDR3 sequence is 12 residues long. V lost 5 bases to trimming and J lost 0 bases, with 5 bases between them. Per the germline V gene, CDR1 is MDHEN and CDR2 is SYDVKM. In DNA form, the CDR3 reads TGTGCCAGCAGTGTTGACTCCTACGAGCAGTACGTC. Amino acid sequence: CASSVDSYEQYV.

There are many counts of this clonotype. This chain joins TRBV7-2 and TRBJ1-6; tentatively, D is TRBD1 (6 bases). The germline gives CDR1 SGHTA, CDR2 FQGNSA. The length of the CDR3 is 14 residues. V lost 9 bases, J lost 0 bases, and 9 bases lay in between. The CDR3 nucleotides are TGTGCCAGTGGACAGAGCTCCTATAATTCACCCCTCCACTTT. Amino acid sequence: CASGQSSYNSPLHF.

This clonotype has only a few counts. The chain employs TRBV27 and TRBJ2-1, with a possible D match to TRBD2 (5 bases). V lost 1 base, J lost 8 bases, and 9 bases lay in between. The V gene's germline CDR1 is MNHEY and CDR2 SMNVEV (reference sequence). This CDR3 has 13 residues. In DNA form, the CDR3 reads TGTGCCAGCAGTTTATTAGGGAGATATGAGCAGTTCTTC. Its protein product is CASSLLGRYEQFF.

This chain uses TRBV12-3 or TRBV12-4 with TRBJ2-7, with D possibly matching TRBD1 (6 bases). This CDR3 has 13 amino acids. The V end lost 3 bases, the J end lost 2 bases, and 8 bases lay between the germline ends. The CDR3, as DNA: TGTGCCAGCAGTTTTCACAGGGCCTACGAGCAGTACTTC. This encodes CASSFHRAYEQYF.

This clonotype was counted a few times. The CDR3 is CAITRVGTGTLYEQYV. As DNA, the CDR3 is TGTGCCATCACTCGAGTCGGGACAGGGACTCTTTACGAGCAGTACGTC. The chain is built from TRBV10-3 and TRBJ2-7, with 9 bases fitting TRBD1. The germline gives CDR1 ENHRY, CDR2 SYGVKD. Losses at the gene ends were 7 bases for V and 4 bases for J; bases not matched to a gene: 14. This CDR3 spans 16 amino acids.

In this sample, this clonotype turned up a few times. CDR3 in DNA: TGTGCCAGCAGCAATGGGGCAGGGGGGTCTTCCGGGGAGCTGTTTTTT. Amino acids: CASSNGAGGSSGELFF. The chain uses TRBV7-6 and TRBJ2-2; D perhaps matches TRBD1 (7 bases). The CDR3 spans 16 residues. The germline gives CDR1 SGHVS, CDR2 FNYEAQ. V lost 5 bases to trimming and J lost 6 bases, with 19 bases between them.

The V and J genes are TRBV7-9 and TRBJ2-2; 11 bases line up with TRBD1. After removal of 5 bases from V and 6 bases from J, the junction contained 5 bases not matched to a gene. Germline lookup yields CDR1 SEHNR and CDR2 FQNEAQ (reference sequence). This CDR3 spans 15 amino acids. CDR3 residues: CASSLDRGHPGELFF. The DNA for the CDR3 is TGTGCCAGCAGCCTGGACAGGGGGCACCCCGGGGAGCTGTTTTTT.

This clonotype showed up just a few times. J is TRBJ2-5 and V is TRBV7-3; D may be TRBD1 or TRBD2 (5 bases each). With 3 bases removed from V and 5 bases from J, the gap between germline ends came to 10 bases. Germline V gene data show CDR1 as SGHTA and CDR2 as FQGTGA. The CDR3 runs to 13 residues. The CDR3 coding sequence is TGTGCCAGCAGCTTGTCAGGGAGCGAGACCCAGTACTTC. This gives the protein CASSLSGSETQYF.

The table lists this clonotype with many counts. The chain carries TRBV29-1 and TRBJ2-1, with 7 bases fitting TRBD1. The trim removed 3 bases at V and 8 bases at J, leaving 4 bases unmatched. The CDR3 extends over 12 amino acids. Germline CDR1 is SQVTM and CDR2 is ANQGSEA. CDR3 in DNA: TGCAGCGTTGATGAGGGGGCGGATGAGCAGTTCTTC. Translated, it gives CSVDEGADEQFF.

CDR3 DNA: TGCAGCGTTGAAGATCCCGACAGAGCGAACACCGGGGAGCTGTTTTTT. This encodes CSVEDPDRANTGELFF. The chain joins TRBV29-1 to TRBJ2-2; tentative D call: TRBD1 (5 bases). The CDR3 extends over 16 amino acids. The germline V gene has CDR1 SQVTM and CDR2 ANQGSEA. Between the trimmed V and J ends, which lost 0 bases and 0 bases, there was a span of 11 bases.

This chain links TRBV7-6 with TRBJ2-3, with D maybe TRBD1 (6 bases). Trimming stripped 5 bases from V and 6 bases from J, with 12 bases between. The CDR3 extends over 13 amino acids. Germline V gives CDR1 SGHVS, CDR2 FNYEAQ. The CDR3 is CASSATGMDTQYF. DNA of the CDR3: TGTGCCAGCAGCGCAACAGGGATGGATACGCAGTATTTT. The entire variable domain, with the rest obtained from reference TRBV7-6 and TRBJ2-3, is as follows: GAGVSQSPRYKVTKRGQDVALRCDPISGHVSLYWYRQALGQGPEFLTYFNYEAQQDKSGLPNDRFSAERPEGSISTLTIQRTEQRDSAMYRCASSATGMDTQYFGPGTRLTVL.

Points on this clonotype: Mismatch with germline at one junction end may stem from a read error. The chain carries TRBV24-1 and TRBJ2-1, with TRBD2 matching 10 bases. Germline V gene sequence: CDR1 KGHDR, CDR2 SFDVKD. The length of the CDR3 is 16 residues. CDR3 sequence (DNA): TGTGCCACCAGTGACCGTAGCGGGGGGATACACAATGAACAGTTCTTC. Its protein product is CATSDRSGGIHNEQFF.

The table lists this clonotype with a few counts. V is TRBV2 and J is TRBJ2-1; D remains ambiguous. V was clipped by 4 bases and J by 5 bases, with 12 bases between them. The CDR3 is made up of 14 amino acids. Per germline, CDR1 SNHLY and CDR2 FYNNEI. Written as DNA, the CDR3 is TGTGCCAGCAGTGTTGGTCATCTTAACAATGAGCAGTTCTTC. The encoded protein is CASSVGHLNNEQFF.

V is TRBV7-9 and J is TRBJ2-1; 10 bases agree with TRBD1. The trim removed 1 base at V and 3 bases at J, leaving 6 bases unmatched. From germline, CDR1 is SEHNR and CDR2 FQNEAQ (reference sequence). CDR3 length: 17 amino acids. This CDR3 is CASSLVPGQGFYNEQFF. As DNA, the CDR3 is TGTGCCAGCAGCTTAGTCCCGGGACAGGGGTTCTACAATGAGCAGTTCTTC.

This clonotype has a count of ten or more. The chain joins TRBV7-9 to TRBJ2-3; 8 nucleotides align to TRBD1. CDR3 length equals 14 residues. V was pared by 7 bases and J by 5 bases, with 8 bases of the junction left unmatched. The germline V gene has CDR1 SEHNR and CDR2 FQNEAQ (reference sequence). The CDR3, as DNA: TGTGCCAGCATCCCGACAGGGGAAGAAGATACGCAGTATTTT. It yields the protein CASIPTGEEDTQYF.

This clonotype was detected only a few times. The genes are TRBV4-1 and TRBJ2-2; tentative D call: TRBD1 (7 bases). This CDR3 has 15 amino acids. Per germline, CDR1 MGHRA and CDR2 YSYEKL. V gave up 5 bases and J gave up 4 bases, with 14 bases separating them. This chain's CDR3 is CASSANQGGTGELFF. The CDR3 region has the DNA TGCGCCAGCAGCGCTAATCAGGGGGGCACCGGGGAGCTGTTTTTT.

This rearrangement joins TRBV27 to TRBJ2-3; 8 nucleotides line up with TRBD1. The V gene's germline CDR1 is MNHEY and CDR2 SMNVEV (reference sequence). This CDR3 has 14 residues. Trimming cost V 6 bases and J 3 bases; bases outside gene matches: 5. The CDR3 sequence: CASSSTGETDTQYF. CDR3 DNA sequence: TGTGCCAGCAGCTCGACAGGGGAGACAGATACGCAGTATTTT.

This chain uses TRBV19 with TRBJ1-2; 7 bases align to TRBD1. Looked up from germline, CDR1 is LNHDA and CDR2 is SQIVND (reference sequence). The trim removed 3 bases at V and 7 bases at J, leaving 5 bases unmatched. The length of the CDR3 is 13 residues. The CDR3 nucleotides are TGTGCCAGTAGTATCGTACAGGGGTCTGGCTACACCTTC. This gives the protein CASSIVQGSGYTF. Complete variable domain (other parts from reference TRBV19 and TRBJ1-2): DGGITQSPKYLFRKEGQNVTLSCEQNLNHDAMYWYRQDPGQGLRLIYYSQIVNDFQKGDIAEGYSVSREKKESFPLTVTSAQKNPTAFYLCASSIVQGSGYTFGSGTRLTVV.

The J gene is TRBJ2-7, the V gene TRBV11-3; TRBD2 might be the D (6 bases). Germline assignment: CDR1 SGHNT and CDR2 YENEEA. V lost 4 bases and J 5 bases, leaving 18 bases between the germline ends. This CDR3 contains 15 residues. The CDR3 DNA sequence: TGTGCCAGCAGCTCCCCGGGGGACCAGAGGGACGAGCAGTACTTC. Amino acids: CASSSPGDQRDEQYF.

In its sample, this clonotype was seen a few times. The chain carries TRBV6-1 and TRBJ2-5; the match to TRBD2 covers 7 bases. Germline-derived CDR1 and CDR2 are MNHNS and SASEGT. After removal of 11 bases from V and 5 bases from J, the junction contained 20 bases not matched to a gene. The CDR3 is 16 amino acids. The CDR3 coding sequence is TGTGCCGGGAGCCCTTTTCGGGGACTACAGATTGAGACCCAGTACTTC. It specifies CAGSPFRGLQIETQYF.

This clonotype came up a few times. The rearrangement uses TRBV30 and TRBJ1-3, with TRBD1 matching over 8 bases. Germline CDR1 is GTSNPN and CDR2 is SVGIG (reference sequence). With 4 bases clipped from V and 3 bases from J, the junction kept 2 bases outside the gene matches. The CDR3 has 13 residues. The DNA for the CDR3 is TGTGCCTGGAACAGGGGGTTTGGAAACACCATATATTTT. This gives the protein CAWNRGFGNTIYF.

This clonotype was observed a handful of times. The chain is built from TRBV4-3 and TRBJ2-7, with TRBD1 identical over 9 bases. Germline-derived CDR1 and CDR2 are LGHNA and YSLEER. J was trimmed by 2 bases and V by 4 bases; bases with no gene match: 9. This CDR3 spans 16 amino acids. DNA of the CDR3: TGCGCCAGCAGCCCAGACTGGACAGGGGAGACCTACGAGCAGTACTTC. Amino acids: CASSPDWTGETYEQYF.

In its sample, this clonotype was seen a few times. The CDR3: CASSLATYRSYGYTF. The CDR3, as DNA: TGTGCCAGCAGCTTGGCCACGTACAGGTCCTATGGCTACACCTTC. The rearrangement uses TRBV5-8 and TRBJ1-2, with a tentative D call TRBD1 (5 bases). Trimming stripped 0 bases from V and 4 bases from J, with 13 bases between. This CDR3 has 15 residues. Germline CDR1 SGHTS, CDR2 YDEGEE.

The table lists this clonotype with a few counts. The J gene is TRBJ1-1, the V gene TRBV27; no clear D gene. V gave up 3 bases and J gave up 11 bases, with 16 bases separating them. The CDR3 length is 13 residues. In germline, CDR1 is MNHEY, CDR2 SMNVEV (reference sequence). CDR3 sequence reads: CASSFFPIGEAFF. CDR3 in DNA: TGTGCCAGCAGTTTTTTCCCCATCGGAGAGGCTTTCTTT.